This entry is about one T cell receptor (beta chain). Its target is not known. These data come from a study of T cell responses to AZD1222 COVID-19 vaccine. Overall study findings and caveats: Targeting of unmutated variant regions was reportedly seen in nearly half of spike-specific TCRs. None of the repertoires were sampled until the peak T cell response had passed.

The protocol was immunoSEQ multiplex PCR, while the TCRdb copy is restricted to in-frame clones and leaves out a portion. Among some 130,000 clones listed, around 93% were seen once. Between the trimmed V and J ends, which lost 3 bases and 1 base, there was a span of 11 bases. Germline CDR1 is LNHDA and CDR2 is SQIVND (reference sequence). This CDR3 has 15 amino acids. This specimen consisted of peripheral blood, obtained 28 days after the second AZD1222 dose. The rearrangement links TRBV19 to TRBJ2-3; a weak D match, TRBD2 (7 bases). The TCR originated in an adult who received the AZD1222 COVID-19 vaccine. The CDR3 DNA reads as TGTGCCAGTAGTATTCTAGGGGGGGGCACAGATACGCAGTATTTT. It codes for CASSILGGGTDTQYF.